The clone carrying this T cell receptor beta chain has just one count. What it recognizes is unknown. Method: immunoSEQ multiplex PCR; TCRdb's copy keeps in-frame clones and lacks some. This table has 150,000 to 180,000 clones, roughly 90% appearing once. The entry originates in a study of T cell responses to AZD1222 COVID-19 vaccine. Germline values: CDR1 MDHEN, CDR2 SYDVKM. This CDR3 contains 17 residues. The V and J ends lost 6 bases and 6 bases respectively, with 24 bases between them. Study conclusions and caveats: Only five to seven individuals given AZD1222 were seropositive at baseline. Unmutated variant regions reportedly attract nearly half of all spike-specific TCRs.

The chain links TRBV28 to TRBJ2-1, with D possibly being TRBD2 (5 bases). This sample comprised peripheral blood, obtained on day 0 of MenACWY control vaccination. The receptor was derived from an adult in good health. The DNA for the CDR3 is TGTGCCAGCAGCACTCCCTATGGGCGGGCGATTCCCAATGAGCAGTTCTTC. This translates into CASSTPYGRAIPNEQFF.